This is a list of T cell receptor beta chains from one sample in a study of T-cell reconstitution after alpha-beta-depleted transplantation in children. TCRdb re-called the PCR reads through MiXCR, storing one row per CDR3 protein. The sample shows about 240,000 distinct CDR3 sequences, around 12% of them seen only once. Sequences were derived from PBMCs from the stem cell graft donor, sampled from the stem cell graft. The receptors derive from a human donor who donated a stem cell graft to a child with acute lymphoblastic leukemia. CDR3s include the opening cysteine and the closing phenylalanine or tryptophan. A D gene is named only where the DNA matches it firmly. Size values are once, few and many counts, or a class for expanded clones, and some rows have none.

V	size	D	J	CDR3	DNA
TRBV28	NA	TRBD1	TRBJ1-5	CASSDGNRGEAQHF	TGTGCCAGCAGTGACGGAAACAGGGGGGAGGCCCAGCATTTT
TRBV5-1	many	NA	TRBJ2-3	CASSLQGLTDTQYF	TGCGCCAGCAGTTTACAGGGACTCACAGATACGCAGTATTTT
TRBV5-5	many	TRBD1	TRBJ2-7	CASSQWTGDYEQYF	TGTGCCAGCAGCCAATGGACAGGGGACTACGAGCAGTACTTC
TRBV9	many	NA	TRBJ1-5	CASSVGGEGQPQHF	TGTGCCAGCAGCGTAGGAGGGGAAGGTCAGCCCCAGCATTTT
TRBV7-2	many	NA	TRBJ2-7	CASSYGNSYEQYF	TGTGCCAGCAGCTACGGAAACTCCTACGAGCAGTACTTC
TRBV7-9	many	TRBD2	TRBJ2-7	CASSLAGGPYEQYF	TGTGCCAGCAGTCTAGCGGGAGGGCCGTACGAGCAGTACTTC
TRBV6-2/TRBV6-3	NA	NA	TRBJ2-2	CASSYAGELFF	TGTGCCAGCAGTTATGCCGGGGAGCTGTTTTTT
TRBV28	many	NA	TRBJ1-4	CASSFDQGYEKLFF	TGTGCCAGCAGTTTTGACCAGGGGTATGAAAAACTGTTTTTT
TRBV20-1	many	NA	TRBJ1-2	CSARHRDEQTYGYTF	TGCAGTGCTAGGCATAGGGACGAACAGACCTATGGCTACACCTTC
TRBV20-1	many	NA	TRBJ1-4	CSARRTVTNEKLFF	TGCAGTGCTAGGAGGACGGTCACTAATGAAAAACTGTTTTTT
TRBV12-3/TRBV12-4	many	NA	TRBJ2-5	CASSLGGGETQYF	TGTGCCAGCAGTTTAGGGGGAGGTGAGACCCAGTACTTC
TRBV20-1	many	TRBD2	TRBJ2-1	CSARAGLAGGSSYNEQFF	TGCAGTGCTAGAGCCGGTTTAGCGGGGGGGAGCTCCTACAATGAGCAGTTCTTC
TRBV6-4	NA	TRBD1	TRBJ2-3	CASRPYGQGLNPTDTQYF	TGTGCCAGCAGGCCCTATGGACAGGGACTCAACCCAACAGATACGCAGTATTTT
TRBV7-9	many	NA	TRBJ2-1	CASSLGEEQFF	TGTGCCAGCAGCTTAGGAGAAGAGCAGTTCTTC
TRBV15	many	NA	TRBJ2-3	CATSYTGSTDTQYF	TGTGCCACCAGCTATACAGGGAGCACAGATACGCAGTATTTT
TRBV7-2	many	NA	TRBJ1-3	CASSLAGGAGNTIYF	TGTGCCAGCAGCCTGGCGGGGGGGGCTGGAAACACCATATATTTT
TRBV6-1	many	TRBD1	TRBJ2-7	CASRTGNPYEQYF	TGTGCCAGCCGGACAGGGAACCCCTACGAGCAGTACTTC